The source of this T cell receptor (beta chain) is a study of control samples from healthy donors and cancer patients. Some clones are missing from TCRdb's copy, which holds only in-frame ones; the method was immunoSEQ multiplex PCR. The sample carries around 130,000 clones, more than 80% recorded once. Trimming left V 0 bases short and J 0 bases short, with 10 bases between. The CDR3 contains 15 residues. Germline V lookup: CDR1 SGDLS, CDR2 YYNGEE. The chain has TRBV9 and TRBJ2-7, with D maybe TRBD1 (5 bases). The clonotype comes from a man between 18 and 29 years old in good health. Sequencing used blood. The DNA for the CDR3 is TGTGCCAGCAGCGTAGGACAGCTCAGCTCCTACGAGCAGTACTTC. Translation gives CASSVGQLSSYEQYF.